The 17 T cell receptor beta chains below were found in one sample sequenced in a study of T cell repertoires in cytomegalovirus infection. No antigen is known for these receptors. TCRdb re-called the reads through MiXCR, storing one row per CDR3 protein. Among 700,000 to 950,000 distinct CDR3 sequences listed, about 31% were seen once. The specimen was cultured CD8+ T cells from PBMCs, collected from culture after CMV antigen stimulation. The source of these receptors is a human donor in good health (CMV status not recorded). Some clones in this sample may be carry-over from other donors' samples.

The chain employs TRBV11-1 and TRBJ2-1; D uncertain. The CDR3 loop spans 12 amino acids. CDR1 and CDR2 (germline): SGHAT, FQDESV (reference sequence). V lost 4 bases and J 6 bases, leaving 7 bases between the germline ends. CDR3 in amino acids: CASSYHPNEQFF. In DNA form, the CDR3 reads TGTGCCAGCAGCTACCATCCCAATGAGCAGTTCTTC.

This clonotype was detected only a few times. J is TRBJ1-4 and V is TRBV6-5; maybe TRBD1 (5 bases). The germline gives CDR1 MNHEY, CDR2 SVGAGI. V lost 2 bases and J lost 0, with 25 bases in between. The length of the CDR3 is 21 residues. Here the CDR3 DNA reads TGTGCCAGCAGTTACCGACACCTTTACTTAGAAGAGGGGCCAACTAATGAAAAACTGTTTTTT. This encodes CASSYRHLYLEEGPTNEKLFF.

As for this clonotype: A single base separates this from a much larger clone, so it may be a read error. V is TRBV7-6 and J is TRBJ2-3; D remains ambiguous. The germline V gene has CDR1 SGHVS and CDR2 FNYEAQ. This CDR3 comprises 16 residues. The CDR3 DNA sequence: TGTGCCAGCAGCCCCCCGCCGGGTCTCCCCGCAGATAAGCAGTATTTT. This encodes CASSPPPGLPADKQYF.

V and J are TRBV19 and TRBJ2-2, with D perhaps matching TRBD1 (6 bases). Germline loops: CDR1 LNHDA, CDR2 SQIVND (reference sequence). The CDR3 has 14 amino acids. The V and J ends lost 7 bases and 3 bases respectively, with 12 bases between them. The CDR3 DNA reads TGTGCCAGTAAACAGGGATCGGACACCGGGGAGCTGTTTTTT. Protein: CASKQGSDTGELFF.

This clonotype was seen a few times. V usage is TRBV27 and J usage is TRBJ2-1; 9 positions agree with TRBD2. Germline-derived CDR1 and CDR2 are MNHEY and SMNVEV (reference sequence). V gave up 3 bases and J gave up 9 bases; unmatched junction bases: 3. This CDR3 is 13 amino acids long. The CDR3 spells CASSLRGGREQFF. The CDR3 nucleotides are TGTGCCAGCAGTTTGCGGGGGGGTCGTGAGCAGTTCTTC.

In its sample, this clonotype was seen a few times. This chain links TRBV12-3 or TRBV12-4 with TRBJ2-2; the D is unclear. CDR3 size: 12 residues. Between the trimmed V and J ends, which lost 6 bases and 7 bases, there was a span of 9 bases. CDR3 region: CASSPDGGELFF. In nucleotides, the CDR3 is TGTGCCAGCAGCCCCGACGGCGGGGAGCTGTTTTTT.

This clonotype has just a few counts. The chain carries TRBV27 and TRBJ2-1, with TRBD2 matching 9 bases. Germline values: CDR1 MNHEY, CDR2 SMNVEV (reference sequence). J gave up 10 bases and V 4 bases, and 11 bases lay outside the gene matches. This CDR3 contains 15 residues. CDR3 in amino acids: CASSSFERGAWEQFF. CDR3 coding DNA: TGTGCCAGCAGTTCCTTCGAGCGGGGGGCGTGGGAGCAGTTCTTC.

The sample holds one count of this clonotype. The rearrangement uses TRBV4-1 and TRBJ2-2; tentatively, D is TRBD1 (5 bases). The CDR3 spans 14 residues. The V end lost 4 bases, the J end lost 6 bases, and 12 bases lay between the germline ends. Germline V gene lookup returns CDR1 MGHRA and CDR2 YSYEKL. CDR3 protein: CASSRGPYPGELFF. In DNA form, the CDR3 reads TGCGCCAGCAGCCGGGGCCCTTACCCCGGGGAGCTGTTTTTT.

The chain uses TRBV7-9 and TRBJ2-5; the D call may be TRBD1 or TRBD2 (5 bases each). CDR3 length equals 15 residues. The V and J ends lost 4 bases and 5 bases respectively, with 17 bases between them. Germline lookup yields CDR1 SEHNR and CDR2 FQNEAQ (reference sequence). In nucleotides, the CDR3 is TGTGCCAGCAGCTCTTCTCCCCGGGGCGGGGAGACCCAGTACTTC. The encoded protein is CASSSSPRGGETQYF.

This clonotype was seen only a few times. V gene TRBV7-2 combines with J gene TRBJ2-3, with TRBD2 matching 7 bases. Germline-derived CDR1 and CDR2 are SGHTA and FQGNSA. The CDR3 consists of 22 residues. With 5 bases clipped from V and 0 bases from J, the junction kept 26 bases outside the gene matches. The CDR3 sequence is CASSLPSRFWDGLETSTDTQYF. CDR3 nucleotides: TGTGCCAGCAGCCTCCCCTCGAGATTCTGGGACGGACTAGAGACTAGCACAGATACGCAGTATTTT.

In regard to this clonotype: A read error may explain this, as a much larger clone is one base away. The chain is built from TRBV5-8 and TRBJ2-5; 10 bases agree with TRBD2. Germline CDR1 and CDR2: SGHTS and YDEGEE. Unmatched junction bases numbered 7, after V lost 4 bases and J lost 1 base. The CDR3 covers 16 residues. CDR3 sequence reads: CASSDLAGALQETQYF. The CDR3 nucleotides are TGTGCCAGCAGCGACCTAGCGGGGGCCCTCCAAGAGACCCAGTACTTC.

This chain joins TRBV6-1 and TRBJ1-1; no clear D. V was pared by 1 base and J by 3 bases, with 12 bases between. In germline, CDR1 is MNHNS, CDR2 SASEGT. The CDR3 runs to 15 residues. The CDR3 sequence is CASSEEGIRDTEAFF. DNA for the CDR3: TGTGCCAGCAGTGAAGAAGGGATTCGAGACACTGAAGCTTTCTTT.

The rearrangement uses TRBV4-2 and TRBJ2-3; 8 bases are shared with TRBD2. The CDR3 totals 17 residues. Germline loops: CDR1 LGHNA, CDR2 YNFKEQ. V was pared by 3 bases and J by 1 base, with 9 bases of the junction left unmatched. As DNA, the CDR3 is TGTGCCAGCAGCCAGGGGCCCTTGCGGGGGGGCACAGATACGCAGTATTTT. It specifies CASSQGPLRGGTDTQYF.

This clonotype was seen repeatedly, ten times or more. In DNA form, the CDR3 reads TGTGCCAGCAGCCAAGAAAGACTAGCGGGGGGCCTTTCCTACCCCTACAATGAGCAGTTCTTC. This encodes CASSQERLAGGLSYPYNEQFF. V and J are TRBV3-1 and TRBJ2-1; 13 bases agree with TRBD2. Losses at the gene ends were 0 bases for V and 2 bases for J; bases not matched to a gene: 13. CDR1 is LGHDT, CDR2 YNNKEL, per germline (reference sequence). The CDR3 consists of 21 residues.

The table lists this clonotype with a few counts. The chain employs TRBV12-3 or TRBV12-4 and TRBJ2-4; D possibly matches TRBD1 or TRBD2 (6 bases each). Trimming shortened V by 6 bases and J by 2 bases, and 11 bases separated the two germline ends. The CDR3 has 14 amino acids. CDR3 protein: CASRLGGSKNIQYF. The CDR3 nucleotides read TGTGCCAGCAGACTAGGGGGGTCCAAAAACATTCAGTACTTC.

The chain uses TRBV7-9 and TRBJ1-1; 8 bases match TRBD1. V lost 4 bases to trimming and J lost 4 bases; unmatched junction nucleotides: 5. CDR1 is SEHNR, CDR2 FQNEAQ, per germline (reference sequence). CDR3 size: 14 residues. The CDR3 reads CASSSRTGTTEAFF. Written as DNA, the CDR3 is TGTGCCAGCAGCTCGAGGACAGGGACCACTGAAGCTTTCTTT.

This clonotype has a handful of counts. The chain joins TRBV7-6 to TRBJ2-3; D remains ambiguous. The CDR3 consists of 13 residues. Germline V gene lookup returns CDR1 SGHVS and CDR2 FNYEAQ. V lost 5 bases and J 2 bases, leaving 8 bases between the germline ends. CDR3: CASSHQVTDTQYF. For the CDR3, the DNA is TGTGCCAGCAGCCACCAGGTCACAGATACGCAGTATTTT.